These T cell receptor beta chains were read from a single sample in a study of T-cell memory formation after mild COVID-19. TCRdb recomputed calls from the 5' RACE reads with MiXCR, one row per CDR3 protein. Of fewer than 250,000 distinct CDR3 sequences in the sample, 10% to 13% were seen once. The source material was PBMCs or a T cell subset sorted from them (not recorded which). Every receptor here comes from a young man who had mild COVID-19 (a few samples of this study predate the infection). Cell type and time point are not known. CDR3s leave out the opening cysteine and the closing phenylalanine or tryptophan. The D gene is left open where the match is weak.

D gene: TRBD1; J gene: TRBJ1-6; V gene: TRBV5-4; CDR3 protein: ASSFGQGESPLH
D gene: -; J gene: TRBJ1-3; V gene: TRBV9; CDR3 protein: ASSVDNRFSGNTIY
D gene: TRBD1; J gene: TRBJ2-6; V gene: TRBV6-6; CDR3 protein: ASSWTGGANVLT
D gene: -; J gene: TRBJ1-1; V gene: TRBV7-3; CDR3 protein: ASSKGGDTEAF
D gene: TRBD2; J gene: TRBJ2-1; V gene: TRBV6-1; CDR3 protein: ASSEESGLADEQF
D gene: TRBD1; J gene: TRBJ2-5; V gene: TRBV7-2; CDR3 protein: ASTTGRSATQY
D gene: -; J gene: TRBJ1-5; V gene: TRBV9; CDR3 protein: ASSPDVAASNQPQH
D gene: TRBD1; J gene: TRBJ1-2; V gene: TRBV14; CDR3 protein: ASSQARQGGGYT
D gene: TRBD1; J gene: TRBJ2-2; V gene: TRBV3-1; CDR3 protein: ASSPTRTGMNTGELF
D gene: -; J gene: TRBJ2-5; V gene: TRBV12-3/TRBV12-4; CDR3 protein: ASSIDRDQY
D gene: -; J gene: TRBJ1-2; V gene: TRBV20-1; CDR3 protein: STLTGIYGYT
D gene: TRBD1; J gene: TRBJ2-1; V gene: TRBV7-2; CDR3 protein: ASSTGVGSYNEQF
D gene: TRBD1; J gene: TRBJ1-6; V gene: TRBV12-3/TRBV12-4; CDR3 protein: ASNLTGAGSPLH
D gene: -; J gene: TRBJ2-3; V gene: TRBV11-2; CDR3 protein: ASSFTGADTQY
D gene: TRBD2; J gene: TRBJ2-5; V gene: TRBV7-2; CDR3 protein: ASASGGGYETQY
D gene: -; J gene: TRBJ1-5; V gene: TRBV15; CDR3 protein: ATSRDPGTRVQPQH
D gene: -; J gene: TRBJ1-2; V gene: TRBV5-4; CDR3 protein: ASSQSTWDYGYT
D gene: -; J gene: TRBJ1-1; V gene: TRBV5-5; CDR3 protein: ASSLMGPNTEAF
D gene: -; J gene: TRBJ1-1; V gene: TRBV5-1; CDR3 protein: ASSTDTLNTEAF
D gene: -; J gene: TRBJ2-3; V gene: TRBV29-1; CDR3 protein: SVASSSSTDTQY
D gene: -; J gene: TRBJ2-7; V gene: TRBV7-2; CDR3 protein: ASSRSDGYDEQY
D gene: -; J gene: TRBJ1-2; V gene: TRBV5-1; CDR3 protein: ASSLRGGLSSDYGYT
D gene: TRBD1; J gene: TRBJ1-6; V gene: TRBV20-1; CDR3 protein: SGRRDRANSPLH
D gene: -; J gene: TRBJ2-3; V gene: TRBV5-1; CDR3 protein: ASSLLESGQGDTQY
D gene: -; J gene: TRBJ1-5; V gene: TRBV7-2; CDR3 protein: ASSLAPGTGYQPQH
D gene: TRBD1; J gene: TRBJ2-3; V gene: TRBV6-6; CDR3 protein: ASSYSDRGNTQY
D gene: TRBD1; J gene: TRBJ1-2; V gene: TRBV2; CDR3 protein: ASSGTVYGYT
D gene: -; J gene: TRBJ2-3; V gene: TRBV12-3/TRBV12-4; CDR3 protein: ASIRSGYTDTQY
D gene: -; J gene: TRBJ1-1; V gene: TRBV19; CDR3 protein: ASSTPPDSRAF
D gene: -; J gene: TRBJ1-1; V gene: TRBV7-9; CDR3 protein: ASSLMGGQDTEAF
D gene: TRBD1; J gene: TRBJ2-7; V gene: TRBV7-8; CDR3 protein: ASSAAGGRYEQY
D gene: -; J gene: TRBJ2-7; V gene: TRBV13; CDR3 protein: ASSLKYEQY
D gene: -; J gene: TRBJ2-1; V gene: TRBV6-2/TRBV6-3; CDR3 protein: ASSQGGARYNEQF
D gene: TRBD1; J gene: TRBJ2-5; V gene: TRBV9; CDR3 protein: ASSVQGAISGETQY
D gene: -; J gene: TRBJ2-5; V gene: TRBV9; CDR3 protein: ASSGPGAQETQY
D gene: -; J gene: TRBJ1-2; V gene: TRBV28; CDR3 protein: ASGRQEGYT
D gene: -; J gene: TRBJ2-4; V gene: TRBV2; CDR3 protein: ASGYAKNIQY
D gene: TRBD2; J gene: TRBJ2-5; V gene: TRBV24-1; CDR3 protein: ATSDVAGPGETQY
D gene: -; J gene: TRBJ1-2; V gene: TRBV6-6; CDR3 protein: ASSTLWGLDGYT
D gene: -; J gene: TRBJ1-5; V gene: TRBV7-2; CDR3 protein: ASSPEGIQPQH
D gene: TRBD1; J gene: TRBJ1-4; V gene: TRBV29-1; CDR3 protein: SGGLGTDYEKLF
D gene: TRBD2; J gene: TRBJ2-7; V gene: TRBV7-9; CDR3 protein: ASSSLAGGPHEQY
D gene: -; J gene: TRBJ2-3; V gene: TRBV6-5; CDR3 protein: ASSYSGGTQY
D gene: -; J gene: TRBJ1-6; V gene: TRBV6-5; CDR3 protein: ASSYLGRANSPLH
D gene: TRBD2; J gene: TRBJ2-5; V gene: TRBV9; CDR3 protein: ASSVQPSGGETQY
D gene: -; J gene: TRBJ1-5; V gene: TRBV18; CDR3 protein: ASSPPGAVDQPQH
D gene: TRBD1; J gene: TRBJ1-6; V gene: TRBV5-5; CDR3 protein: ASSSQQGAGSPLH
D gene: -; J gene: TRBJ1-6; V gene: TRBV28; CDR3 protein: AAGVSSPLH
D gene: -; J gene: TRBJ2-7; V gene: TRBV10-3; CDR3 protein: AISDRGAGYEQY